The 17 T cell receptor beta chains below were found in one sample sequenced in a study of blood T cell repertoires in COVID-19. TCRdb's table, derived via immunoSEQ multiplex PCR, lists solely in-frame clones and lacks some. The profile shows 85,000 to 100,000 clones, 70% to 85% of them singletons. Material for sequencing was peripheral blood. All receptors derive from a woman aged 55-70 years in a cohort sampled during active or convalescent COVID-19.

This chain links TRBV7-3 with TRBJ2-1, with D maybe TRBD1 (6 bases). The CDR3 extends over 15 amino acids. The ends were cut back, 0 bases at V and 2 bases at J, with 8 bases in the middle. Germline V gives CDR1 SGHTA, CDR2 FQGTGA. In DNA, the CDR3 is TGTGCCAGCAGCTTAACCCGGACAGCCTACAATGAGCAGTTCTTC. Residues: CASSLTRTAYNEQFF.

V gene TRBV12-3 or TRBV12-4 combines with J gene TRBJ1-6; D is perhaps TRBD1 (5 bases). Trimming pared 2 bases from V and 10 bases from J, leaving 9 bases between. CDR3 length equals 13 residues. Here the CDR3 reads CASSLQGGSPLHF. The DNA for the CDR3 is TGTGCCAGCAGTTTACAGGGTGGGTCACCCCTCCACTTT.

CDR3 coding DNA: TGTGCCAGCAGCCTAAAACGAGGAACCGAGCAGTACTTC. It specifies CASSLKRGTEQYF. The V gene is TRBV3-1 (or the pseudogene TRBV3-2), the J gene TRBJ2-7; the D is unclear. Germline-derived CDR1 and CDR2 are LGHDT and YNNKEL (reference sequence). This CDR3 is 13 amino acids long. V gave up 4 bases and J gave up 6 bases, with 13 bases separating them.

In regard to this clone: A much bigger clone sits one base away, suggesting this may be a read error. Other DNA sequences in the sample encode the same CDR3. This chain links TRBV2 with TRBJ2-7, with 9 bases matching TRBD2. This CDR3 comprises 14 residues. Germline V gene lookup returns CDR1 SNHLY and CDR2 FYNNEI. CDR3 nucleotide sequence: TGCGCCAGCAGGGCGGGGGGGGGCGGCTACGAGCAGTACTTC. As protein: CASRAGGGGYEQYF.

Here the CDR3 DNA reads TGCGCCAGCAGCGTGAGGATTAAAACAGGGCCTCAAGAGACCCAGTACTTC. Protein product: CASSVRIKTGPQETQYF. The chain joins TRBV5-1 to TRBJ2-5, with a possible D match to TRBD1 (6 bases). The CDR3 runs to 17 residues. Between the trimmed V and J ends, which lost 4 bases and 2 bases, there was a span of 21 bases. The germline V gene encodes CDR1 SGHRS and CDR2 YFSETQ.

This rearrangement joins TRBV5-4 to TRBJ2-2; 7 positions agree with TRBD2. The CDR3 is 17 residues long. CDR1 and CDR2 (germline): SGHNT, YYREEE (reference sequence). V shed 4 bases, J shed 3 bases, and the junction held 12 bases outside the gene matches. CDR3 bases: TGTGCCAGCAGCCCCGAGCCGGGACGGGGGGACACCGGGGAGCTGTTTTTT. It specifies CASSPEPGRGDTGELFF.

The chain couples TRBV6-1 to TRBJ2-7, with TRBD1 matching over 9 bases. This CDR3 comprises 16 residues. Germline V gene data show CDR1 as MNHNS and CDR2 as SASEGT. V was clipped by 3 bases and J by 5 bases; unmatched bases: 11. CDR3 bases: TGTGCCAGCAGTGAGGACAGGGGAAACCACGTAGACGAGCAGTACTTC. Translated: CASSEDRGNHVDEQYF.

The gene calls are TRBV25-1 and TRBJ2-7, with D possibly TRBD2 on 5 matching bases. The germline V and J ends were trimmed by 4 bases and 3 bases, with 7 bases remaining between them. CDR1 and CDR2 from the germline V gene are MGHDK and SYGVNS. This CDR3 comprises 12 residues. CDR3 residues: CASSGRGYEQYF. CDR3 DNA sequence: TGTGCCAGCAGTGGCCGGGGCTACGAGCAGTACTTC.

This clone has only one observation. The rearrangement links TRBV4-1 to TRBJ1-1; 9 bases agree with TRBD1. The V gene end was trimmed by 3 bases and the J gene end by 2 bases; junction bases not matched to a gene: 1. There are 14 residues in the CDR3. The germline gives CDR1 MGHRA, CDR2 YSYEKL. CDR3 amino acids: CASSQDRGNTEAFF. For the CDR3, the DNA is TGCGCCAGCAGCCAGGACAGGGGTAACACTGAAGCTTTCTTT.

The chain combines TRBV5-1 with TRBJ1-3; D remains unclear. The CDR3 runs 16 residues. The germline V and J ends were trimmed by 0 bases and 0 bases, with 10 bases remaining between them. Germline CDR1 and CDR2: SGHRS and YFSETQ. The CDR3 nucleotides are TGCGCCAGCAGCTTGGCAGGTTCCACCTCTGGAAACACCATATATTTT. It translates to CASSLAGSTSGNTIYF.

The chain combines TRBV27 with TRBJ1-1; D is unclear. The CDR3 contains 11 residues. V was clipped by 4 bases and J by 5 bases, with 5 bases between them. Germline loops: CDR1 MNHEY, CDR2 SMNVEV (reference sequence). The CDR3 DNA is TGTGCCAGCAGTTCTAGGACTGAAGCTTTCTTT. Amino acids: CASSSRTEAFF.

The CDR3 DNA follows: TGTGCCAGCAGCCACCCCTCAGGGGAGGGTACGCAGTATTTT. This codes for CASSHPSGEGTQYF. The chain employs TRBV3-1 (or the pseudogene TRBV3-2) and TRBJ2-3, with D possibly matching TRBD2 (7 bases). The V gene's germline CDR1 is LGHDT and CDR2 YNNKEL (reference sequence). Trimming took 3 bases from V and 8 from J, leaving 15 bases between them. This CDR3 has 14 residues.

This sequence joins TRBV7-9 and TRBJ1-2; D gene ambiguous. The CDR3 consists of 14 residues. Looked up from germline, CDR1 is SEHNR and CDR2 is FQNEAQ (reference sequence). Trimming cost V 6 bases and J 4 bases, with 15 bases left between them. The CDR3 sequence: CASSPENALYGYTF. The DNA for the CDR3 is TGTGCCAGCAGTCCGGAGAATGCACTCTATGGCTACACCTTC.

V usage is TRBV7-3 and J usage is TRBJ2-3; 8 bases align to TRBD2. The CDR3 sequence is 16 residues long. V shed 1 base, J shed 2 bases, and the junction held 5 bases outside the gene matches. Germline V gene data show CDR1 as SGHTA and CDR2 as FQGTGA. CDR3 nucleotide sequence: TGTGCCAGCAGCTTAATGGGGCGGGGGGCCACAGATACGCAGTATTTT. Encoded protein: CASSLMGRGATDTQYF.

This clone occurred a few times. V gene TRBV11-2 combines with J gene TRBJ1-2; TRBD1 is a possible D gene (6 bases). This CDR3 comprises 16 residues. Germline CDR1 reads SGHAT; CDR2 reads FQNNGV. V shed 5 bases and J shed 4 bases, with 20 bases lying between them. The CDR3 is CASSPPGTQGGYGYTF. The CDR3 nucleotides read TGTGCCAGCAGCCCACCTGGGACACAAGGAGGCTATGGCTACACCTTC.

This clone was seen a single time. The chain couples TRBV7-9 to TRBJ1-1; 9 bases map to TRBD1. CDR3 size: 13 residues. The germline gives CDR1 SEHNR, CDR2 FQNEAQ (reference sequence). Trimming took 6 bases from V and 5 from J; bases not matched to a gene: 4. In DNA, the CDR3 is TGTGCCAGCAGGGGACAGGGAGGTACTGAAGCTTTCTTT. Its protein is CASRGQGGTEAFF.

V and J are TRBV10-2 and TRBJ2-2; 11 positions match TRBD2. CDR1 is WSHSY and CDR2 is SAAADI in the germline V gene. This CDR3 has 15 residues. Trimming cost V 4 bases and J 5 bases; bases outside gene matches: 3. The CDR3 reads CASSVASGGTGELFF. The CDR3 bases are TGCGCCAGCAGTGTGGCTAGCGGGGGGACCGGGGAGCTGTTTTTT.